This paragraph covers one T cell receptor (beta chain) sequence. Its target is not known. This sample is drawn from a study of T cell responses to AZD1222 COVID-19 vaccine. The table came from immunoSEQ multiplex PCR; TCRdb's copy has only in-frame clones and leaves some out. The sample holds over 150,000 clones, more than 75% seen once. Findings and caveats of the study: Spike-specific TCR depth and breadth grew after two AZD1222 doses.

This CDR3 comprises 15 residues. Germline loops: CDR1 SNHLY, CDR2 FYNNEI. V lost 6 bases and J lost 0; bases outside the gene matches: 2. This chain joins TRBV2 and TRBJ2-6; 7 positions match TRBD1. The clonotype comes from an adult who received the AZD1222 COVID-19 vaccine. The input for sequencing was peripheral blood, taken 28 days after the second AZD1222 dose. As DNA, the CDR3 is TGTGCCAGCAGACAGGGGAGCTCTGGGGCCAACGTCCTGACTTTC. Translated, it gives CASRQGSSGANVLTF.